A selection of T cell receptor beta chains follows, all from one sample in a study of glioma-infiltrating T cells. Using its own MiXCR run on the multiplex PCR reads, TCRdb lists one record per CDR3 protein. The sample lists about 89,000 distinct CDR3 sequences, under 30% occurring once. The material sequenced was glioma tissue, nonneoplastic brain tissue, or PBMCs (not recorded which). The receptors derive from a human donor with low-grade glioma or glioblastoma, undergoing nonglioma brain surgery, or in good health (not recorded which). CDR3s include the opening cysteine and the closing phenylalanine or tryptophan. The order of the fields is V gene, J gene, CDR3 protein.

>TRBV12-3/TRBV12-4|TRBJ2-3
CASGLAVSTDTQYF
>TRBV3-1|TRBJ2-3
CASSQWVEREFSTDTQYF
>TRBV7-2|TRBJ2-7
CASSLTSGGRKTYEQYF
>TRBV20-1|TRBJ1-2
CSVPDRVRGYTF
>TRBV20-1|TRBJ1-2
CSASTRTGNYGYTF
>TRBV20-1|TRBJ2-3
CSAGTSRTETQYF
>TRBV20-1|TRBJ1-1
CRVGQLNQLYNTEAFF
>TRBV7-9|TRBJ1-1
CASSLLQGDTEAFF
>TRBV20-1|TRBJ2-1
CSADLAGSYNEQFF
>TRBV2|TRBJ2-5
CASSAIPQETQYF
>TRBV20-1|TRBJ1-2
CSASVGSPTF
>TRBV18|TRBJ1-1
CASSEGLPEAFF
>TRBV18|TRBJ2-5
CASSPWLAGGQETQYF
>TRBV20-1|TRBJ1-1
CSAVREGVGTEAFF
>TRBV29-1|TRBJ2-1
CSVVLTHPYNEQFF
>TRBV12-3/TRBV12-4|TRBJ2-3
CASSPRRESTDTQYF
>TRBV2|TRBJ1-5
CASSGVGGSQPQHF